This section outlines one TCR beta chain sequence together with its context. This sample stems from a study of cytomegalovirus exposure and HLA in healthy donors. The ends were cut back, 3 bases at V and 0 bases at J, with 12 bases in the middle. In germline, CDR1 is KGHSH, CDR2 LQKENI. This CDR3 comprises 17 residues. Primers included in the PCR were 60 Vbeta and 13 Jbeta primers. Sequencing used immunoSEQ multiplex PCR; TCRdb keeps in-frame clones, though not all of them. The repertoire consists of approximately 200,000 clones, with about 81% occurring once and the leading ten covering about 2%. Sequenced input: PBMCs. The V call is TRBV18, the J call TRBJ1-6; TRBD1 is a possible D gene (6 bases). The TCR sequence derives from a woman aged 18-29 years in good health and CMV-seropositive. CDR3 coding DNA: TGTGCCAGCTCACCTAATCAGGGGAGCTCCTATAATTCACCCCTCCACTTT. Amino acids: CASSPNQGSSYNSPLHF.